The text below deals with one T cell receptor beta chain. Its antigen is still unknown. The data are from a study of blood T cells in healthy people across ages. Findings of the study overall: It was found that TCR beta diversity correlated strongly with the percentage of naive T cells.

Primed by a sample-barcoded 5' primer and a J-beta primer mix, a second PCR proceeded for roughly 7 to 12 cycles. Researchers report that a template-switch adaptor with 12 random nucleotides tagged each cDNA molecule. TCRdb re-analysed the 5' RACE reads in MiXCR, keeping a single row per CDR3 protein. Altogether around 800,000 distinct CDR3 sequences are present, around 45% being singletons, with the ten largest covering about a sixth. Germline values: CDR1 MNHEY, CDR2 SMNVEV (reference sequence). This CDR3 spans 15 amino acids. V gave up 5 bases and J gave up 2 bases, with 13 bases separating them. The chain employs TRBV27 and TRBJ1-5, with a weak D call TRBD1 (5 bases). This sequence was found in a man at least 80 years old in good health. The sample taken for sequencing was blood. CDR3 bases: TGTGCCAGCAGTGAGACAGAGCCAGGCAATCAGCCCCAGCATTTT. This gives the protein CASSETEPGNQPQHF.